Below are 6 T cell receptor beta chains sequenced from a single sample in a study of human T cells and chemical hapten exposure. Stated time point: patch test 2, 6 weeks after DPC sensitization. The treatment denotes: therapeutic diphenylcyclopropenone sensitization with weekly scalp DPC. Each CDR3 protein is one row after TCRdb ran MiXCR on the RACE reads. The data show around 360,000 distinct CDR3 sequences, just under 6.5% seen once. The source material was whole blood, sampled in connection with sensitization to the hapten diphenylcyclopropenone (DPC). All receptors derive from a woman aged 18-29 years with alopecia areata. Some clones in this sample may be carry-over from other donors' samples.

This clonotype turned up a few times. The chain carries TRBV24-1 and TRBJ1-1, with D perhaps matching TRBD1 (6 bases). Trimming removed 7 bases from V and 1 base from J, with 9 bases in between. The CDR3 consists of 13 residues. Germline V gives CDR1 KGHDR, CDR2 SFDVKD. CDR3 sequence (DNA): TGTGCCACCAGACAGGGTGGGAACACTGAAGCTTTCTTT. Translation: CATRQGGNTEAFF.

Only a few counts were recorded for this clonotype. The chain joins TRBV27 to TRBJ2-1; 8 nucleotides match TRBD2. V lost 9 bases, J lost 4 bases, and 5 bases stayed unmatched. CDR1 is MNHEY, CDR2 SMNVEV, per germline (reference sequence). CDR3 length equals 13 residues. The DNA of the CDR3 is TGTGCCAGTGGGCGGGGGGCATACAATGAGCAGTTCTTC. It codes for CASGRGAYNEQFF.

This clonotype has more than one count but fewer than ten. The chain joins TRBV4-3 to TRBJ2-3; TRBD1 matches at 9 bases. The CDR3 is 15 residues long. The V gene's germline CDR1 is LGHNA and CDR2 YSLEER. With 0 bases clipped from V and 7 bases from J, the junction kept 5 bases outside the gene matches. The CDR3 spells CASSQEGQGRYTQYF. The CDR3 DNA follows: TGCGCCAGCAGCCAAGAGGGACAGGGCAGATATACGCAGTATTTT.

The chain recombines TRBV13 with TRBJ2-7, with 12 bases fitting TRBD1. V gave up 3 bases and J gave up 5 bases; unmatched junction bases: 8. The CDR3 sequence is 16 residues long. CDR1 is PRHDT, CDR2 FYEKMQ, per germline (reference sequence). The CDR3 is CASSFRGTGGLNEQYF. CDR3 in DNA: TGTGCCAGCAGCTTTAGAGGGACAGGGGGCCTGAACGAGCAGTACTTC.

The rearrangement links TRBV5-1 to TRBJ2-5; 8 nucleotides agree with TRBD1. Germline loops: CDR1 SGHRS, CDR2 YFSETQ. Unmatched junction bases numbered 3, after V lost 2 bases and J lost 0 bases. This CDR3 is 15 amino acids long. In DNA, the CDR3 is TGCGCCAGCAGCTTAAGGACAGGGTACCAAGAGACCCAGTACTTC. It yields the protein CASSLRTGYQETQYF.

This clonotype was seen repeatedly, ten times or more. The V and J genes are TRBV10-3 and TRBJ1-3; D is uncertain. Trimming pared 11 bases from V and 0 bases from J, leaving 17 bases between. The CDR3 totals 15 residues. Germline loops: CDR1 ENHRY, CDR2 SYGVKD. CDR3 protein: CASHLDGGSGNTIYF. The CDR3 DNA is TGTGCCTCTCACTTAGACGGAGGCTCTGGAAACACCATATATTTT.